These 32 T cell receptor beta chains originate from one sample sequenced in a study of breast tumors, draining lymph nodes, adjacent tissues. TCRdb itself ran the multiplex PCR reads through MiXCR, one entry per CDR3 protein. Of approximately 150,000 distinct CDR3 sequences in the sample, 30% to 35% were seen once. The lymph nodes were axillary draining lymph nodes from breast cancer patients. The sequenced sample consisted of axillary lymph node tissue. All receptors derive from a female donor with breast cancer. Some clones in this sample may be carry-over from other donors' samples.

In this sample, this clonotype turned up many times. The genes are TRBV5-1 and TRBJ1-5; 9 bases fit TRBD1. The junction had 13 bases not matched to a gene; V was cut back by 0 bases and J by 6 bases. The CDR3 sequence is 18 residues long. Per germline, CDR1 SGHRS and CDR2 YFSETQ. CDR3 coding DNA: TGCGCCAGCAGCTTGGCCCCGACAGGGGGGGGTAGAGGTCAGCCCCAGCATTTT. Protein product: CASSLAPTGGGRGQPQHF.

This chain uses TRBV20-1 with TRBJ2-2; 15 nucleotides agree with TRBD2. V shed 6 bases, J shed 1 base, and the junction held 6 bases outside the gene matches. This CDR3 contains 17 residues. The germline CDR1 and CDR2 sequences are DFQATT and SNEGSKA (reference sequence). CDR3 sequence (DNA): TGCAGTGCAGCGAGGGGACTAGCGGGGGGGAACACCGGGGAGCTGTTTTTT. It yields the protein CSAARGLAGGNTGELFF.

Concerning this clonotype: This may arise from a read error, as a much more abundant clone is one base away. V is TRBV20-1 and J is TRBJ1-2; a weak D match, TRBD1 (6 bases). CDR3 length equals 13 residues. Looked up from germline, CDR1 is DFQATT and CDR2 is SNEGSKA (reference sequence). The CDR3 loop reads CSARDERGYAYTF. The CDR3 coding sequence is TGCAGTGCTAGAGATGAGAGGGGGTATGCCTACACCTTC.

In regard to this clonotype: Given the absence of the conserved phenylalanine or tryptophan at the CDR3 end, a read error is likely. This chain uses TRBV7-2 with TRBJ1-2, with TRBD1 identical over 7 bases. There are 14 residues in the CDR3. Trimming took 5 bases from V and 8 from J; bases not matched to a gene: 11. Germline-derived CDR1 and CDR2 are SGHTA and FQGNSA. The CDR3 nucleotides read TGTGCCAGCAGCCCGGCCCGGGACAGCGACGGCTACACCCTC. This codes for CASSPARDSDGYTL.

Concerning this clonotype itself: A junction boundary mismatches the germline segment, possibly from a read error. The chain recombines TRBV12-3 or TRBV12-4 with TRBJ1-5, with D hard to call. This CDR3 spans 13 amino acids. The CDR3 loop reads CASSRTEEQPRHF. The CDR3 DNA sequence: TGTGCCAGCAGCCGCACAGAGGAGCAGCCCCGGCATTTT.

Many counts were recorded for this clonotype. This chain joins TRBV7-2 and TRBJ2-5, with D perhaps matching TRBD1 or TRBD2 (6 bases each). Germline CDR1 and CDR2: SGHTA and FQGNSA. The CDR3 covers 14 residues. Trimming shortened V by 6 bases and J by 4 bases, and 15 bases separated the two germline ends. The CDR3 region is CASSTSGAGETQYF. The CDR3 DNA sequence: TGTGCCAGCAGTACCTCGGGGGCTGGAGAGACCCAGTACTTC. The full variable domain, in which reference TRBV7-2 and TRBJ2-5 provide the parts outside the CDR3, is GAGVSQSPSNKVTEKGKDVELRCDPISGHTALYWYRQSLGQGLEFLIYFQGNSAPDKSGLPSDRFSAERTGGSVSTLTIQRTQQEDSAVYLCASSTSGAGETQYFGPGTRLLVL.

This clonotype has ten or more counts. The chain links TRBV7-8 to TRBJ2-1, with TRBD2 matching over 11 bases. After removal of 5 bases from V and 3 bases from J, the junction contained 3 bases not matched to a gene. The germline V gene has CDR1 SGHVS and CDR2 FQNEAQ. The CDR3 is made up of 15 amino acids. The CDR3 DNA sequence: TGTGCCAGCAGCCCGGGACTAGCGGTCTACAATGAGCAGTTCTTC. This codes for CASSPGLAVYNEQFF.

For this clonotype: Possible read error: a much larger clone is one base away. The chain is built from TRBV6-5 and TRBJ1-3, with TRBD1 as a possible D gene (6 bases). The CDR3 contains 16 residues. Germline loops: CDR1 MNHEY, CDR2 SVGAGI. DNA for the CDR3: TGTGCCAGCAGTTTCACACAGGGCCTCTCTGGAAGCACCATATATTTT. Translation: CASSFTQGLSGSTIYF.

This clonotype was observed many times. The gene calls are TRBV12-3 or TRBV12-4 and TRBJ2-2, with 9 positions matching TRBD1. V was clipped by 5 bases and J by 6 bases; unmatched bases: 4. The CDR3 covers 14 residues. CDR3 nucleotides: TGTGCCAGCAGTCTGACAGGGGGGGCCGGGGAGCTGTTTTTT. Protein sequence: CASSLTGGAGELFF.

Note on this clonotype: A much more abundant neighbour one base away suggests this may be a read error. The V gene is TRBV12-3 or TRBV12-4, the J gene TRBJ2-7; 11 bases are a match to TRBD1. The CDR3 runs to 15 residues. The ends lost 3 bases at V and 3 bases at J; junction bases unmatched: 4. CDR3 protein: CASSFLGQGVYEQYF. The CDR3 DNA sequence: TGTGCCAGCAGTTTCTTGGGACAGGGGGTCTACGAGCAGTACTTC.

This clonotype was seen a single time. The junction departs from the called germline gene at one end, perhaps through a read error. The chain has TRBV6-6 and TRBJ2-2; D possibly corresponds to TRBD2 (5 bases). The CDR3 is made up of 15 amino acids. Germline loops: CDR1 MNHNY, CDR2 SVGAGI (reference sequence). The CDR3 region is CASGYGPNYTGELFF. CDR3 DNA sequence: TGTGCCAGCGGTTACGGTCCTAATTACACCGGGGAGCTATTTTTT.

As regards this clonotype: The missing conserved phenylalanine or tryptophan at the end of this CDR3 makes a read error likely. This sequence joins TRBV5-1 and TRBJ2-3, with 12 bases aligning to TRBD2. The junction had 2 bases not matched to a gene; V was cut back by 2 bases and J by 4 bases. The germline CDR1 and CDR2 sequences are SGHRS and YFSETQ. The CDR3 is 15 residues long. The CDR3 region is CASSFLAGGPDTQYL. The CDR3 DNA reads TGCGCCAGCAGCTTCCTAGCGGGGGGGCCAGATACGCAGTATCTT.

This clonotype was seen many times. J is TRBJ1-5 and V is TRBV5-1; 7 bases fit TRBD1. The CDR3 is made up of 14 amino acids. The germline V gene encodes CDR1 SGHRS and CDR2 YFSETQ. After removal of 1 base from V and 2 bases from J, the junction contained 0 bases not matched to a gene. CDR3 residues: CASSLTGGNQPQHF. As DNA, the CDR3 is TGCGCCAGCAGCTTGACAGGGGGCAATCAGCCCCAGCATTTT.

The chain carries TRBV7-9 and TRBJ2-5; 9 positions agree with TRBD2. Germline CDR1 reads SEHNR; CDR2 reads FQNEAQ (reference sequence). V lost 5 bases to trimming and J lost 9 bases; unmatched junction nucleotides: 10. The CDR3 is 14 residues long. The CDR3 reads CASSKGLANRAQYF. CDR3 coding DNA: TGTGCCAGCAGCAAAGGACTAGCGAATCGAGCCCAGTACTTC.

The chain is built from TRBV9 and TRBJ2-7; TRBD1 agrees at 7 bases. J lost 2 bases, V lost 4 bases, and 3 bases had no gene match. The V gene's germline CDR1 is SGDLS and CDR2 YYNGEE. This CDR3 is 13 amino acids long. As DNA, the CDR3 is TGTGCCAGCAGCCACGGACAGGCCTACGAGCAGTACTTC. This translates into CASSHGQAYEQYF.

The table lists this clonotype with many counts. The CDR3 nucleotides read TGCGCCAGCAGCCACGGGGGTAGAGAGACCCAGTACTTC. Translation: CASSHGGRETQYF. This chain joins TRBV4-1 and TRBJ2-5; weak D call: TRBD2 (6 bases). Trimming stripped 3 bases from V and 4 bases from J, with 9 bases between. CDR1 is MGHRA, CDR2 YSYEKL, per germline. This CDR3 spans 13 amino acids.

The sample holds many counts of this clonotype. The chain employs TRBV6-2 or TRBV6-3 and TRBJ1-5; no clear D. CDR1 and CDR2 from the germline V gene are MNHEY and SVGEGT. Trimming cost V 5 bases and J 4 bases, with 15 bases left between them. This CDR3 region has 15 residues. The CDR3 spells CASSDQGLENQPQHF. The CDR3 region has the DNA TGTGCCAGCAGTGACCAAGGGTTGGAGAATCAGCCCCAGCATTTT.

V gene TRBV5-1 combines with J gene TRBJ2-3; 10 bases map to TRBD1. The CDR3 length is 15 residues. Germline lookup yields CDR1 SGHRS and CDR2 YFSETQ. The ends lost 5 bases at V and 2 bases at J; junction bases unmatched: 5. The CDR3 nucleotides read TGCGCCAGCAGAACGGGACAGGGGAACACAGATACGCAGTATTTT. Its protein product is CASRTGQGNTDTQYF.

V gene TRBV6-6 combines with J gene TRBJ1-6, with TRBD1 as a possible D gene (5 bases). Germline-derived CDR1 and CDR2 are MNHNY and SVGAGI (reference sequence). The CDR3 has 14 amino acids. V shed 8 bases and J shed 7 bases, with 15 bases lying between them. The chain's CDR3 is CASSPGPGNSPLHF. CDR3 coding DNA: TGTGCCAGCTCCCCAGGGCCCGGAAATTCACCCCTCCACTTT.

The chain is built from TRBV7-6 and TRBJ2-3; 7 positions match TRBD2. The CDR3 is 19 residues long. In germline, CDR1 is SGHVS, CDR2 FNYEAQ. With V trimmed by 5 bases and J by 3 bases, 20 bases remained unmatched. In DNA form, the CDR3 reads TGTGCCAGCAGCGACGGGACGTCCGCCCGCGGGGGACTTACAGATACGCAGTATTTT. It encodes CASSDGTSARGGLTDTQYF.

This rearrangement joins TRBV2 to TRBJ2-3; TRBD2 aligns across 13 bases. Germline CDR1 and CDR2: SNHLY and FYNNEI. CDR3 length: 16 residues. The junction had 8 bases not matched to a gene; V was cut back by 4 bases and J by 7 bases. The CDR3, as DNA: TGTGCCAGCAGTGTGCCACTAGCGGGGGGGCCACATACGCAGTATTTT. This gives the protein CASSVPLAGGPHTQYF.

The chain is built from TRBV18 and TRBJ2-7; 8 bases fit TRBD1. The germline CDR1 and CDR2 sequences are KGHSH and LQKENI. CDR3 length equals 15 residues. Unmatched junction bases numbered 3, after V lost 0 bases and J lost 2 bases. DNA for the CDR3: TGTGCCAGCTCACCACCGGGACAGGCCACCTACGAGCAGTACTTC. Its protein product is CASSPPGQATYEQYF.

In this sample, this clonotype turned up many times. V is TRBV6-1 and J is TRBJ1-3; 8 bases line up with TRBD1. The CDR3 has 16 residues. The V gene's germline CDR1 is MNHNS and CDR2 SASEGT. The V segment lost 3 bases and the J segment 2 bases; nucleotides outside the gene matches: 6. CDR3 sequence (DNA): TGTGCCAGCAGTGATGGTACGACAGGGGCTGGAAACACCATATATTTT. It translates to CASSDGTTGAGNTIYF.

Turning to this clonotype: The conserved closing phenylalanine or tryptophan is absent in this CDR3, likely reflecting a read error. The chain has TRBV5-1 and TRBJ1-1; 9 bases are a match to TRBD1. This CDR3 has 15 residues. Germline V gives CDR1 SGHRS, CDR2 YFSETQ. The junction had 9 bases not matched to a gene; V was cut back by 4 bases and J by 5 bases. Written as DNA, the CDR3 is TGCGCCAGCAGCAACTCCGGGACAGGGTTGACTGAAGCTTTCCTT. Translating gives CASSNSGTGLTEAFL.

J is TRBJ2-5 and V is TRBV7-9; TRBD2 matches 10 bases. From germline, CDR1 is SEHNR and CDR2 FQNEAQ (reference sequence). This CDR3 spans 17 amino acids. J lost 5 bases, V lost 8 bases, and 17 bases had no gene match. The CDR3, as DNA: TGTGCCAGCCCCCCGAAAGCGGGGGGGCGTGGTACGGAGACCCAGTACTTC. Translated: CASPPKAGGRGTETQYF.

The CDR3 protein is CSASAGGGETQYF. As DNA, the CDR3 is TGCAGTGCTAGCGCGGGGGGGGGGGAGACCCAGTACTTC. The chain uses TRBV20-1 and TRBJ2-5; 9 positions agree with TRBD2. Germline assignment: CDR1 DFQATT and CDR2 SNEGSKA (reference sequence). The V gene end was trimmed by 3 bases and the J gene end by 5 bases; junction bases not matched to a gene: 4. The CDR3 is 13 amino acids.

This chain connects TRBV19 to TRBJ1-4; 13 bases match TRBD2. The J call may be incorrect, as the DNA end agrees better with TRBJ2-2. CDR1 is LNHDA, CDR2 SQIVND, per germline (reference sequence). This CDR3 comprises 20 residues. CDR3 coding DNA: TGTGCCAGTAGTATACCCCCCGCGACTAGCGGGAGGACAAACACCGGGGAGCTGTTTTTT. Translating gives CASSIPPATSGRTNTGELFF.

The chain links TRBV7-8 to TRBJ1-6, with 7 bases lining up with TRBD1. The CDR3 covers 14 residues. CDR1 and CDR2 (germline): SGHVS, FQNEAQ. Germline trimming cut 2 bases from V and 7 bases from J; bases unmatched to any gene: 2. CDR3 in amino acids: CASSLIGGNSPLHF. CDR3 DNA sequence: TGTGCCAGCAGCTTAATAGGGGGCAATTCACCCCTCCACTTT.

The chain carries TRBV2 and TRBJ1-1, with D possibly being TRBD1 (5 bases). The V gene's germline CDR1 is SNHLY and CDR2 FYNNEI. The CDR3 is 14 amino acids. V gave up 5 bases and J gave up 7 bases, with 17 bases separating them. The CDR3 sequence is CASSRVGDGGEAFF. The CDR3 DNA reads TGTGCCAGCAGTCGAGTGGGGGACGGGGGTGAAGCTTTCTTT.

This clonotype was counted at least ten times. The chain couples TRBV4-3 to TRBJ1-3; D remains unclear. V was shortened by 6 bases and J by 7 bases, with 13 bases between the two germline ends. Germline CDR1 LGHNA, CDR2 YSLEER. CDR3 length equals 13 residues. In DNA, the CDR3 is TGCGCCAGCAGTCCGAAGCCATTTAACACCATATATTTT. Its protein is CASSPKPFNTIYF.

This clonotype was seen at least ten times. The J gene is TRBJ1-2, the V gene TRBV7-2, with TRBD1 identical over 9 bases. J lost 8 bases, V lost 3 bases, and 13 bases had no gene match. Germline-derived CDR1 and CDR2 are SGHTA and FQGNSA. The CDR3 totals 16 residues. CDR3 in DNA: TGTGCCAGCAGCTTCCCCCGTTTGGGACAGGGTCTCGGCTACACCTTC. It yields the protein CASSFPRLGQGLGYTF.

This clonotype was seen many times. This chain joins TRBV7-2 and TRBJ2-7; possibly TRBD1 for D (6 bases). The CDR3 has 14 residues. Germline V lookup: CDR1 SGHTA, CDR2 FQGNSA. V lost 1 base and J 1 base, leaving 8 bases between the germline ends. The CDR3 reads CASSLVQGSYEQYF. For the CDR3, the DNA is TGTGCCAGCAGCTTAGTCCAGGGGTCCTACGAGCAGTACTTC. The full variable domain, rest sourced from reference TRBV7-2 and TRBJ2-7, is GAGVSQSPSNKVTEKGKDVELRCDPISGHTALYWYRQSLGQGLEFLIYFQGNSAPDKSGLPSDRFSAERTGGSVSTLTIQRTQQEDSAVYLCASSLVQGSYEQYFGPGTRLTVT.